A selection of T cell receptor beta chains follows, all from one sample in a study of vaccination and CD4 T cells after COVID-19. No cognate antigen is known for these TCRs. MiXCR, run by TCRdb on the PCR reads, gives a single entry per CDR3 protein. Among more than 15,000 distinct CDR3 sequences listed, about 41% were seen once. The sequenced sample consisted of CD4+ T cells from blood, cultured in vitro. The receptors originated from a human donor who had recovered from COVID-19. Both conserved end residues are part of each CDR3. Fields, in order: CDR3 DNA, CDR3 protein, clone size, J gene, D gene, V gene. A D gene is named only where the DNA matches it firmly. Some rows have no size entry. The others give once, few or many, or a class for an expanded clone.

TGTGCCAGCAGCTTTGAGTACCAGAGCTCCTACGAGCAGTACTTC,CASSFEYQSSYEQYF,NA,TRBJ2-7,NA,TRBV7-9
TGTGCCAGCAGCTTAGGGCGAGCCTACCGGGACTATGGCTACACCTTC,CASSLGRAYRDYGYTF,few,TRBJ1-2,NA,TRBV7-9
TGTGCCAGCAGCTTACGCCACAGCACTGAAGCTTTCTTT,CASSLRHSTEAFF,few,TRBJ1-1,NA,TRBV7-9
TGTGCCAGCAGTTTTTATACAGGGGATGGCTACACCTTC,CASSFYTGDGYTF,few,TRBJ1-2,TRBD1,TRBV7-2
TGTGCCAGCAGGGCGGACAGGGGGCAGGAGGGCTATGGCTACACCTTC,CASRADRGQEGYGYTF,few,TRBJ1-2,TRBD1,TRBV2
TGTGCCAGCAGTTATGACAACCTAAACACTGAAGCTTTCTTT,CASSYDNLNTEAFF,few,TRBJ1-1,NA,TRBV6-5
TGCGCCAGCAGCCAGGCTGTGGGCGGGGTACCCTACAATGAGCAGTTCTTC,CASSQAVGGVPYNEQFF,NA,TRBJ2-1,NA,TRBV4-1
TGTGCCAGCAGTTCGGAACCGGGACTAGGGGCGACAGATACGCAGTATTTT,CASSSEPGLGATDTQYF,few,TRBJ2-3,TRBD2,TRBV12-3/TRBV12-4
TGCAGTGCCCAAAGGGGACCCAGCAATCAGCCCCAGCATTTT,CSAQRGPSNQPQHF,NA,TRBJ1-5,NA,TRBV20-1
TGTGCCAGCAGCCTGGGACTAGAAAAGGAGGGAGAGCAGTTCTTC,CASSLGLEKEGEQFF,NA,TRBJ2-1,TRBD2,TRBV7-6
TGCGCCAGCAGCTCGGTAGCGGGAGTAGAGGAGACCCAGTACTTC,CASSSVAGVEETQYF,NA,TRBJ2-5,TRBD2,TRBV5-1
TGTGCCAGCAGTTACCGAAGCTCCTACGAGCAGTACTTC,CASSYRSSYEQYF,few,TRBJ2-7,NA,TRBV6-5
TGTGCCAGCAGCTCATCCTACAGAGGGTCTAGCACAGATACGCAGTATTTT,CASSSSYRGSSTDTQYF,few,TRBJ2-3,NA,TRBV11-1
TGCAGTGCTAGTGACACAGGGGGTGGGAAAAACATTCAGTACTTC,CSASDTGGGKNIQYF,NA,TRBJ2-4,TRBD1,TRBV20-1
TGTGCCAGCAGTTCTACGGGACAGCTGCCTGAAAAACTGTTTTTT,CASSSTGQLPEKLFF,NA,TRBJ1-4,TRBD1,TRBV6-5
TGTGCCAGCAGCTATAGCGGGCCTAGCACAGATACGCAGTATTTT,CASSYSGPSTDTQYF,NA,TRBJ2-3,TRBD2,TRBV7-2
TGTGCCAGCTCTTCACCCCCCTTGACCCAGTACTTC,CASSSPPLTQYF,NA,TRBJ2-5,NA,TRBV28
TGTGCCAGCAGCCTGTATCCACCGGGACAGGGGAGCACAGATACGCAGTATTTT,CASSLYPPGQGSTDTQYF,NA,TRBJ2-3,TRBD1,TRBV7-9
TGCAGTGCTAATTATGTGACAGGGAGGGCTGAAGCTTTCTTT,CSANYVTGRAEAFF,few,TRBJ1-1,TRBD1,TRBV20-1
TGTGCCAGCAGTGGCGGGGTCTCACCCCTCCACTTT,CASSGGVSPLHF,NA,TRBJ1-6,NA,TRBV6-1
TGTGCCAGCAGCTTCTGGGGCAACACTGAAGCTTTCTTT,CASSFWGNTEAFF,NA,TRBJ1-1,NA,TRBV5-4
TGTGCCAGCGGGGGTACGGGGGGGAGAAGCCAGCCCCAGCATTTT,CASGGTGGRSQPQHF,once,TRBJ1-5,NA,TRBV6-1
TGTGCCAGCAGCTTGCTCTCAACAGATTACGAGCAGTACTTC,CASSLLSTDYEQYF,NA,TRBJ2-7,NA,TRBV5-5
TGCAGTGCTAGCAGGGCGAGTAATAGCTACACCTTC,CSASRASNSYTF,few,TRBJ1-2,NA,TRBV20-1
TGTGCCAGCAGTTCAGTCCCCGCCCAGGGTTACGGCTACACCTTC,CASSSVPAQGYGYTF,NA,TRBJ1-2,NA,TRBV2
TGTGCCAGCAGTTCCTCTAACACTGAAGCTTTCTTT,CASSSSNTEAFF,few,TRBJ1-1,NA,TRBV28
TGTGCCAGCAGTTCGAACCGGGACAGAGATTACGAGCAGTACTTC,CASSSNRDRDYEQYF,NA,TRBJ2-7,TRBD1,TRBV28
TGTGCCAGCTCACCTTCTGATTGGCGTAGGGATGGCTACACCTTC,CASSPSDWRRDGYTF,NA,TRBJ1-2,NA,TRBV18
TGCAGTGCTCGGACAGGGGTCTCCTACGAGCAGTACTTC,CSARTGVSYEQYF,few,TRBJ2-7,TRBD1,TRBV20-1
TGTGCCAGCAGCTTGGCTAGCGGGAGGGCCTCCGTAAATGAGCAGTTCTTC,CASSLASGRASVNEQFF,NA,TRBJ2-1,TRBD2,TRBV5-8
TGTGCCAGCAGTTACGGGACTAGCGGGGTCTACGAGCAGTACTTC,CASSYGTSGVYEQYF,NA,TRBJ2-7,TRBD2,TRBV6-5
TGTGCCAGCAGCTTTGGGCAGGGGTCTAGCAATCAGCCCCAGCATTTT,CASSFGQGSSNQPQHF,few,TRBJ1-5,NA,TRBV7-9
TGTGCCAGCAGCCAAGATAGACTAGCGAAAGAGACCCAGTACTTC,CASSQDRLAKETQYF,NA,TRBJ2-5,TRBD2,TRBV4-2
TGTGCCAGCAGCTCTTTCCCTAGGGGTCCCACCGGGGAGCTGTTTTTT,CASSSFPRGPTGELFF,NA,TRBJ2-2,NA,TRBV7-2
TGTGCCAGCAGCTCGAAAGCTGCCTACAATGAGCAGTTCTTC,CASSSKAAYNEQFF,NA,TRBJ2-1,NA,TRBV5-4
TGTGCCAGTCGTGCAGGCCTACGGTATGGCTACACCTTC,CASRAGLRYGYTF,few,TRBJ1-2,NA,TRBV19
TGTGCCAGCAGTACCAGTACAGGGCGGGGCTACACCTTC,CASSTSTGRGYTF,few,TRBJ1-2,NA,TRBV27
TGTGCCAGCACCCTAGGAACTGAAGCTTTCTTT,CASTLGTEAFF,NA,TRBJ1-1,NA,TRBV28
TGTGCCACACAGGGGGCGCCAGGTTCACCCCTCCACTTT,CATQGAPGSPLHF,few,TRBJ1-6,TRBD1,TRBV2
TGTGCCAGCAGTTCCGATTACGGAGCCCGGAAAACGGGAGAGCAGTACTTC,CASSSDYGARKTGEQYF,few,TRBJ2-7,NA,TRBV7-9